The sequence of this TCR beta chain was determined in a study of cytomegalovirus exposure and HLA in healthy donors. A word on this clone: The antigen is undetermined.

Trimming shortened V by 3 bases and J by 1 base, and 6 bases separated the two germline ends. Per the germline V gene, CDR1 is SEHNR and CDR2 is FQNEAQ (reference sequence). This CDR3 region has 13 residues. The protocol was immunoSEQ multiplex PCR, while the TCRdb copy is restricted to in-frame clones and leaves out a portion. The data contain about 140,000 clones, 88% of them singletons. Whole-study results and caveats: Generally TCR sequences proved uncommon, though certain public TCRs appeared in numerous donors.

This chain connects TRBV7-9 to TRBJ2-5; possible D gene TRBD2, 6 bases. The specimen was PBMCs. This sequence was found in a woman aged 18-29 years in good health and CMV-seropositive. The CDR3 spells CASSLGGQETQYF. For the CDR3, the DNA is TGTGCCAGCAGCTTGGGGGGCCAAGAGACCCAGTACTTC.